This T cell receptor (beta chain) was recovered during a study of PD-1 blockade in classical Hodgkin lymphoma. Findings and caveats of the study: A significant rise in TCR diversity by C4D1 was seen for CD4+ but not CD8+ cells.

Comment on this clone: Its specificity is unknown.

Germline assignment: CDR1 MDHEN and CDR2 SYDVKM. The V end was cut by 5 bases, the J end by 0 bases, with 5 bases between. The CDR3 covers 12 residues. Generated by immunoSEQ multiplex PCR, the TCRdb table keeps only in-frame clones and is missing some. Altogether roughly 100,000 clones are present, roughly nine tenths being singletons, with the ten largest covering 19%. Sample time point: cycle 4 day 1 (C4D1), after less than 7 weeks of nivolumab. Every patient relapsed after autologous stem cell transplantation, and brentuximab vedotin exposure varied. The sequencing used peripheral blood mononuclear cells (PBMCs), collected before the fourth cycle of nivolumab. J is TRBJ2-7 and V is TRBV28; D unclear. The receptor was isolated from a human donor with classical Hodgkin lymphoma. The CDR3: CASSASSYEQYF. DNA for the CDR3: TGTGCCAGCAGTGCCTCCTCCTACGAGCAGTACTTC.